These T cell receptor beta chains were read from a single sample in a study of T cell repertoires in cytomegalovirus infection. TCRdb processed the reads anew with MiXCR; each CDR3 protein has one entry. Here the sample spans 350,000 to 500,000 distinct CDR3 sequences, approximately 31% being singletons. Sequenced sample: PBMCs. The receptors shown here come from a human donor in good health (CMV status not recorded). Some clones in this sample may be carry-over from other donors' samples. CDR3s include the opening cysteine and the closing phenylalanine or tryptophan. The D gene is left open where the match is weak. Some rows have no size entry. The others give once, few or many, or a class for an expanded clone.

TRBD2,TRBV7-3,few,TRBJ2-3,CASSLSPRTSGGPSDTQYF,TGTGCCAGCAGCTTATCCCCCCGGACTAGCGGGGGGCCTTCAGATACGCAGTATTTT
-,TRBV7-2,-,TRBJ1-6,CASSLALKQDLHF,TGTGCCAGCAGCTTAGCGCTGAAACAGGACCTCCACTTT
-,TRBV18,few,TRBJ1-1,CASSPPKIWGGLNTEAFF,TGTGCCAGCTCACCACCTAAGATTTGGGGGGGGTTGAACACTGAAGCTTTCTTT
TRBD2,TRBV2,-,TRBJ2-7,CASRASGGNYEQYF,TGTGCCAGCAGGGCCAGCGGGGGGAACTACGAGCAGTACTTC
-,TRBV7-2,many,TRBJ1-1,CASSLVVLGQSNTEAFF,TGTGCCAGCAGCTTAGTTGTTCTCGGCCAGAGCAACACTGAAGCTTTCTTT
-,TRBV7-2,many,TRBJ2-6,CASSLASGTTSSGANVLTF,TGTGCCAGCAGCTTAGCCTCAGGCACCACCTCCTCTGGGGCCAACGTCCTGACTTTC
-,TRBV7-6,many,TRBJ2-7,CASSPTRGGQYYEQYF,TGTGCCAGCAGCCCCACCCGCGGGGGACAGTACTACGAGCAGTACTTC
TRBD1,TRBV5-3,-,TRBJ1-1,CASSLGDRGRTEALF,TGTGCCAGCAGCTTGGGGGACAGGGGGCGGACTGAAGCTTTATTT
-,TRBV7-8,many,TRBJ2-7,CASSRSTYEQYF,TGTGCCAGCAGCCGCAGCACCTACGAGCAGTACTTC
TRBD1,TRBV5-4,-,TRBJ1-1,CASNRDRGPRTEAFF,TGTGCCAGCAACCGGGACAGGGGGCCTAGAACTGAAGCTTTCTTT
-,TRBV12-3/TRBV12-4,-,TRBJ2-7,CASSLALSVEQYF,TGTGCCAGCAGTTTAGCGCTTTCGGTTGAGCAGTACTTC
TRBD1,TRBV2,-,TRBJ2-3,CASCLDRPGTDTQYF,TGTGCCAGCTGCTTGGACAGGCCGGGCACAGATACGCAGTATTTT
-,TRBV5-6,-,TRBJ1-2,CASSLEAPAPNYGYTF,TGTGCCAGCAGCCTGGAGGCACCGGCCCCTAACTATGGCTACACCTTC
-,TRBV6-2/TRBV6-3,few,TRBJ1-1,CASSYSSRAVDGKAFF,TGTGCCAGCAGTTACTCTTCTCGAGCAGTGGATGGGAAAGCTTTCTTT
-,TRBV7-6,few,TRBJ2-3,CASSLDREQGDTQYF,TGTGCCAGCAGCTTAGACAGGGAGCAGGGAGATACGCAGTATTTT
-,TRBV6-6,-,TRBJ2-2,CASSKQGANTGELFF,TGTGCCAGCAGTAAACAGGGTGCGAACACCGGGGAGCTGTTTTTT
-,TRBV6-6,-,TRBJ1-3,CASSYASAGAGNTIYF,TGTGCCAGCAGTTACGCGAGTGCAGGGGCTGGAAACACCATATATTTT
TRBD1,TRBV19,-,TRBJ1-1,CASSRDSTYEAFF,TGTGCCAGTAGTAGGGACAGTACCTATGAAGCTTTCTTT
TRBD2,TRBV7-2,many,TRBJ2-1,CASSLVATSGGAGHEQFF,TGTGCCAGCAGCTTAGTTGCCACTAGCGGGGGGGCCGGCCATGAGCAGTTCTTC
-,TRBV6-2/TRBV6-3,few,TRBJ2-7,CASSYSGLAGLEQYF,TGTGCCAGCAGTTACTCGGGGCTAGCAGGTTTGGAGCAGTACTTC
-,TRBV10-2,-,TRBJ2-2,CASSRLEFTGELFF,TGCGCCAGCAGTAGACTAGAATTCACCGGGGAGCTGTTTTTT
TRBD1,TRBV6-5,-,TRBJ2-4,CASSKDRGLSKNIQYF,TGTGCCAGCAGCAAGGACAGGGGGCTATCCAAAAACATTCAGTACTTC
-,TRBV6-5,-,TRBJ2-2,CASSHLGGNTGELFF,TGTGCCAGCAGTCACCTGGGGGGGAACACCGGGGAGCTGTTTTTT
TRBD1,TRBV7-2,many,TRBJ1-4,CASSLGTDELFF,TGTGCCAGCAGCTTGGGGACAGACGAGCTGTTTTTT
TRBD1,TRBV12-3/TRBV12-4,-,TRBJ1-1,CASSSKPGGFTEAFF,TGTGCCAGCAGTTCTAAACCAGGGGGTTTTACTGAAGCTTTCTTT
-,TRBV29-1,few,TRBJ2-2,CSVTPGRTGELFF,TGCAGCGTTACCCCCGGGCGAACCGGGGAGCTGTTTTTT
TRBD2,TRBV20-1,few,TRBJ2-3,CSARSSGGTGTTDTQYF,TGCAGTGCTAGAAGTAGCGGGGGGACGGGAACCACAGATACGCAGTATTTT
TRBD2,TRBV7-2,many,TRBJ2-7,CASTPGLVTYEQYF,TGTGCCAGCACCCCGGGACTAGTGACTTACGAGCAGTACTTC
TRBD2,TRBV7-2,many,TRBJ2-1,CASSLASLAGAIEQFF,TGTGCCAGCAGCTTAGCATCCCTAGCGGGGGCGATTGAGCAGTTCTTC
-,TRBV6-6,-,TRBJ2-5,CASSLEGWQETQYF,TGTGCCAGCAGTTTAGAAGGATGGCAAGAGACCCAGTACTTC
-,TRBV23-1,few,TRBJ1-6,CASRNRDWAPLHF,TGCGCCAGCAGGAACAGGGACTGGGCACCCCTCCACTTT
-,TRBV6-1,-,TRBJ2-7,CASSYPALEQYF,TGTGCCAGCAGTTACCCCGCCTTAGAGCAGTACTTC
TRBD2,TRBV28,-,TRBJ2-1,CASSLSLNRGEQFF,TGTGCCAGCAGTTTATCGTTGAATCGGGGGGAACAGTTCTTC
TRBD2,TRBV2,-,TRBJ2-7,CASRGTSGGYEQYF,TGTGCCAGCAGAGGGACTAGCGGGGGTTACGAGCAGTACTTC
TRBD1,TRBV14,few,TRBJ2-2,CASSHRTWQGETNTGELFF,TGTGCCAGCAGCCACCGGACCTGGCAGGGGGAGACTAACACCGGGGAGCTGTTTTTT